The source of this T cell receptor beta chain is a study of T-cell reconstitution after alpha-beta-depleted transplantation in children (TCRdb year 2016). General notes on the study: Using TCR repertoire profiling, the study quantitatively followed how T-cell immune reconstitution unfolded in children after TCRalphabeta/CD19-depleted allogeneic hematopoietic cell transplantation.

This clonotype was seen only a few times. This receptor's antigen is unknown. Base qualities are not recorded, but no much larger clone differs from it by a single base. Overall study results and their limits: About two months after transplant, the apparently early recovery of alphabetaT-cell counts reportedly depended on just several hundred clones that had expanded rapidly and came from non-depleted graft cells. Hyperexpanded clone frequencies declined over subsequent months; after one year, T-cell counts and TCRbeta diversity were mostly attributed to newly produced T cells. In some patients, the high TCRbeta diversity seen at day 60 was put down to recipient T cells and intrathymic progenitors that had survived conditioning.

The CDR1 and CDR2 encoded by the germline V gene are SGHRS and YFSETQ. Taken from cysteine to phenylalanine, the CDR3 has 14 residues. The only DNA kept is the CDR3, 42 bases in frame from the first base. V sheds 0 bases and J sheds 6 bases, leaving 11 bases between their ends. In the paper's terms, the treatment or condition label means: allogeneic hematopoietic cell transplantation with graft depleted of TCRalphabeta T cells and CD19 B cells. Transplant recipients were children who received TCRalphabeta/CD19-depleted allogeneic hematopoietic cell grafts. The library was generated by PCR. Sequencing took place on an Illumina HiSeq 2500. TCR libraries were prepared with molecular barcoding, using unique molecular identifiers to normalize TCRbeta repertoire quantification. In-frame beta chains were kept once TCRdb had trimmed the public reads at Q25 with fastp and called clones with MiXCR. Identical CDR3 protein sequences are pooled into one entry, listed with their most common genes and DNA. This sample lists around 370,000 distinct CDR3 sequences; around 16% were detected once. The top ten clones comprise around 41% of the sample.

The chain was built from TRBV5-1 and TRBJ2-3; confidence is insufficient to name the D gene. The sample was PBMCs, mostly from graft donor cells, taken 360 days after TCRalphabeta/CD19-depleted stem cell transplant. The sequence derives from a male patient under 10 years old who had a stem cell transplant for acute lymphoblastic leukemia, so the T cells may come from the graft donor. The DNA sequence is as follows: TGCGCCAGCAGCTTGGCCTATGAAGCCGATACGCAGTATTTT. This encodes CASSLAYEADTQYF. When the CDR3 is completed using the reference TRBV5-1 and TRBJ2-3 genes on either side, the full variable domain is KAGVTQTPRYLIKTRGQQVTLSCSPISGHRSVSWYQQTPGQGLQFLFEYFSETQRNKGNFPGRFSGRQFSNSRSEMNVSTLELGDSALYLCASSLAYEADTQYFGPGTRLTVL.